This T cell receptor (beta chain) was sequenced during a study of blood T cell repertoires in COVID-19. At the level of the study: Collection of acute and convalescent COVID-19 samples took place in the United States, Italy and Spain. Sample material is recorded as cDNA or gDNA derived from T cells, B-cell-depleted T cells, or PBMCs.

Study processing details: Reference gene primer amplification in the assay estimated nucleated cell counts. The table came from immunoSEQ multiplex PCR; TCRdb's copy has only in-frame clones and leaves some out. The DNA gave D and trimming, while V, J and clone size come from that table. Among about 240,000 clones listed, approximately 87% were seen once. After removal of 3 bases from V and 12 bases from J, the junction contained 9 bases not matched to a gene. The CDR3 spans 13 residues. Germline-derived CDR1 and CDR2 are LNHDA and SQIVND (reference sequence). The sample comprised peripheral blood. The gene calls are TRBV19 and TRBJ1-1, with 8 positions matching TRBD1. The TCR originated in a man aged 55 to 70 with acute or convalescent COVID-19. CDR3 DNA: TGTGCCAGTAGTATCGCTCAGGGGGCTACATCTTTCTTT. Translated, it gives CASSIAQGATSFF.